The clone carrying this T cell receptor (beta chain) was recorded once. In assigning cohorts, the study relied on participant-reported clinical history. This entry comes from a study of blood T cell repertoires in COVID-19. Study summary: T cells, B-cell-depleted T cells, or PBMCs provided the cDNA or gDNA that served as material.

Clones were read by immunoSEQ multiplex PCR, and TCRdb kept only the in-frame ones, dropping some. This sample has about 200,000 clones, with 75% to 90% found just once. The CDR3 contains 15 residues. Trimming removed 5 bases from V and 6 bases from J, with 19 bases in between. The germline V gene has CDR1 SGHTA and CDR2 FQGNSA. Sequenced sample: PBMCs or T cells enriched from blood (not recorded which). The V gene is TRBV7-2, the J gene TRBJ1-2; possibly TRBD1 for D (5 bases). The clonotype was recovered from a woman younger than 45 who had recovered from COVID-19. CDR3 amino acids: CASSAQGSLSDGYTF. The CDR3 DNA reads TGTGCCAGCAGCGCCCAGGGTTCCCTTTCGGATGGCTACACCTTC. Full variable domain (missing parts from reference TRBV7-2 and TRBJ1-2): GAGVSQSPSNKVTEKGKDVELRCDPISGHTALYWYRQSLGQGLEFLIYFQGNSAPDKSGLPSDRFSAERTGGSVSTLTIQRTQQEDSAVYLCASSAQGSLSDGYTFGSGTRLTVV.